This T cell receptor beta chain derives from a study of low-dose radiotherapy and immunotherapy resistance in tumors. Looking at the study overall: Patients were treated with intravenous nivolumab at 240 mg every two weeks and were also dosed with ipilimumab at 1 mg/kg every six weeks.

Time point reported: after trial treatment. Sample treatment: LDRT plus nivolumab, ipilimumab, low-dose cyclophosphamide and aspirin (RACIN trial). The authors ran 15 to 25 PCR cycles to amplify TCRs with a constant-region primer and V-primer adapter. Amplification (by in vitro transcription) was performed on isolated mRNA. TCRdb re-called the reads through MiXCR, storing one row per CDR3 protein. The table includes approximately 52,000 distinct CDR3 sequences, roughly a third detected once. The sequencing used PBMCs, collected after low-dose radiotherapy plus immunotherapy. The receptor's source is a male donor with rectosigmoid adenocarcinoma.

The CDR3 DNA reads TGTGCCAGCAGCTCGGGACTGGCCCCGGATACGCAGTATTTT. Its protein is CASSSGLAPDTQYF. The chain has TRBV5-4 and TRBJ2-3, with D possibly being TRBD2 (6 bases). The CDR3 contains 14 residues. The ends were cut back, 3 bases at V and 6 bases at J, with 14 bases in the middle. CDR1 SGHNT and CDR2 YYREEE come from the germline V gene (reference sequence).